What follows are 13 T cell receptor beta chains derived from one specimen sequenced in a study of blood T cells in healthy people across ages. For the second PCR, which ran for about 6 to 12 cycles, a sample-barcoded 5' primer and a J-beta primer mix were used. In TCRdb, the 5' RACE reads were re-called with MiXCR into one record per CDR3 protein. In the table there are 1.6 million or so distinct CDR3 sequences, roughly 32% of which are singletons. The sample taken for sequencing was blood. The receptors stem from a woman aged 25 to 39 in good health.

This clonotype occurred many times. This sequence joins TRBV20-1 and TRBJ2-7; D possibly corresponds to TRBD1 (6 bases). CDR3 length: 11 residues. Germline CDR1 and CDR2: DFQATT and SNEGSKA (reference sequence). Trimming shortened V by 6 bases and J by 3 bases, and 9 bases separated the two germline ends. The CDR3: CSAEQGYEQYF. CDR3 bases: TGCAGTGCCGAACAGGGCTACGAGCAGTACTTC.

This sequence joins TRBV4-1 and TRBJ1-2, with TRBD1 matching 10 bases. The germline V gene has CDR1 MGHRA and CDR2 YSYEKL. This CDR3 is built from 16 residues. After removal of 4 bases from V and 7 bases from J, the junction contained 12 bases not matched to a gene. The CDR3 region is CASSPTRQGALGGYTF. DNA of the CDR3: TGCGCCAGCAGCCCAACGCGACAGGGGGCGTTGGGTGGCTACACCTTC.

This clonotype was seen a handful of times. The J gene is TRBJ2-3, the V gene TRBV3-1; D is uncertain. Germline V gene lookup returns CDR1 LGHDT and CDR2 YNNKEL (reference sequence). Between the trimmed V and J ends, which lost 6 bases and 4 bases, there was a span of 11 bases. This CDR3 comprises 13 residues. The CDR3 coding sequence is TGTGCCAGCAGTCGAGAGGCCCCAGATACGCAGTATTTT. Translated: CASSREAPDTQYF.

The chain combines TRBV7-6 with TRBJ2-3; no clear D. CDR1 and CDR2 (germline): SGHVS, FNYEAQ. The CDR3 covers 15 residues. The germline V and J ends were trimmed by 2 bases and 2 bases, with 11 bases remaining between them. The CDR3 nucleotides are TGTGCCAGCAGCTTACAAGGCGTACTCACAGATACGCAGTATTTT. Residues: CASSLQGVLTDTQYF.

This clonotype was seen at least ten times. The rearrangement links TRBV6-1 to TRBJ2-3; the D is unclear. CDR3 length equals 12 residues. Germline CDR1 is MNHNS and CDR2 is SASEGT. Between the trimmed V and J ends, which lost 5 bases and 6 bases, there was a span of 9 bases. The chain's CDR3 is CASSRTRDTQYF. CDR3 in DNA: TGTGCCAGCAGTAGAACGCGGGATACGCAGTATTTT.

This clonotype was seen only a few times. The CDR3 DNA reads as TGCAGTGCTGTGGACTCGCGGCTAGCCAAAAACATTCAGTACTTC. Encoded protein: CSAVDSRLAKNIQYF. The chain links TRBV20-1 to TRBJ2-4; a possible D gene is TRBD2 (5 bases). V was shortened by 5 bases and J by 0 bases, with 14 bases between the two germline ends. Germline-derived CDR1 and CDR2 are DFQATT and SNEGSKA (reference sequence). CDR3 size: 15 residues.

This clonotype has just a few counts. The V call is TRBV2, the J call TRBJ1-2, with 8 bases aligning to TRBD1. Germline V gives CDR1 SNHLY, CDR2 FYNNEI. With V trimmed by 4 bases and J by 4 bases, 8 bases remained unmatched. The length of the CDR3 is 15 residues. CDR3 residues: CASSAGQGKIYGYTF. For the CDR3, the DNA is TGTGCCAGCAGTGCCGGACAGGGCAAAATCTATGGCTACACCTTC.

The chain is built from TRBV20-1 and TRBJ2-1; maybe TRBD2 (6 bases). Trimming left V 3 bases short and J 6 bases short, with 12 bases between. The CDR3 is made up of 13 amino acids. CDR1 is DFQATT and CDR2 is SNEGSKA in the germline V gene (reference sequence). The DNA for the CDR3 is TGCAGTGCTAGCCCCAGCGGGCGCAATGAGCAGTTCTTC. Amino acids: CSASPSGRNEQFF.

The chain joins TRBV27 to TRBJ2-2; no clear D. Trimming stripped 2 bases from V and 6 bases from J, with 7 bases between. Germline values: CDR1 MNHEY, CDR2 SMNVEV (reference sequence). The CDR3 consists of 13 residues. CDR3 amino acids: CASSLIGSGELFF. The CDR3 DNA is TGTGCCAGCAGTTTAATAGGTTCCGGGGAGCTGTTTTTT.

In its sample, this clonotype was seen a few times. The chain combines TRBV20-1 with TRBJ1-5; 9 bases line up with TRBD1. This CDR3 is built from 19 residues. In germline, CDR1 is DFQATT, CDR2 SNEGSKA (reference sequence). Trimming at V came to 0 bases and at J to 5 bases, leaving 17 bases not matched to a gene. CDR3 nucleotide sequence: TGCAGTGCTAGAGATTTAAAATTCCGGGACAGGGAGTGGGATCAGCCCCAGCATTTT. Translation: CSARDLKFRDREWDQPQHF.

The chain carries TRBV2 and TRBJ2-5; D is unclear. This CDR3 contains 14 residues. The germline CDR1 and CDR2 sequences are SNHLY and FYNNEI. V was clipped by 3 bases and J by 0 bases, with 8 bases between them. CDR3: CASSDSRYQETQYF. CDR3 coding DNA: TGTGCCAGCAGTGACAGCAGGTACCAAGAGACCCAGTACTTC.

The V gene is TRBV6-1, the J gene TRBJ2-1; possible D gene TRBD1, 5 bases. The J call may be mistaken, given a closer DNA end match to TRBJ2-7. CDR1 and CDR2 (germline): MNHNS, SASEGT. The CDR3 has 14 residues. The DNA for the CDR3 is TGTGCCAGCAGGCCCAGACAGCTCGGCCCCAAGCAGTACTTC. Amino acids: CASRPRQLGPKQYF.

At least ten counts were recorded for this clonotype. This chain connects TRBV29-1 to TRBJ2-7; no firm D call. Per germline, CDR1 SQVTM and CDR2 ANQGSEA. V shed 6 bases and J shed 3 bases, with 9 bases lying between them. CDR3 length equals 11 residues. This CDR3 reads CSVGIDYEQYF. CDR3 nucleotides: TGCAGCGTGGGTATAGACTACGAGCAGTACTTC.